Below are 10 T cell receptor beta chains sequenced from a single sample in a study of cytomegalovirus exposure and HLA in healthy donors. Libraries were prepared by immunoSEQ multiplex PCR; TCRdb keeps only in-frame clonotypes and omits some of them. The sample lists under 300,000 clones; 90% were seen once. The sequenced sample was PBMCs. The receptors stem from a woman younger than 30 in good health and CMV-seronegative.

This chain uses TRBV30 with TRBJ1-2; tentative D call: TRBD1 (5 bases). The ends were cut back, 2 bases at V and 3 bases at J, with 10 bases in the middle. Germline CDR1 is GTSNPN and CDR2 is SVGIG (reference sequence). This CDR3 is 13 amino acids long. The CDR3 protein is CAWSKGWDYGYTF. In DNA form, the CDR3 reads TGTGCCTGGAGTAAGGGGTGGGACTATGGCTACACCTTC.

This sequence joins TRBV7-8 and TRBJ2-7; TRBD2 agrees at 7 bases. There are 18 residues in the CDR3. Unmatched junction bases numbered 14, after V lost 1 base and J lost 2 bases. Germline V gene sequence: CDR1 SGHVS, CDR2 FQNEAQ. CDR3 in amino acids: CASSLDVFNAGDPYEQYF. In DNA form, the CDR3 reads TGTGCCAGCAGCTTAGATGTCTTTAACGCGGGGGATCCCTACGAGCAGTACTTC.

The chain combines TRBV4-1 with TRBJ2-3; TRBD1 matches 11 bases. Germline V lookup: CDR1 MGHRA, CDR2 YSYEKL. Losses at the gene ends were 0 bases for V and 2 bases for J; bases not matched to a gene: 4. The CDR3 spans 17 residues. In nucleotides, the CDR3 is TGCGCCAGCAGCCAAGATCGGGGACAGGGGGTCACAGATACGCAGTATTTT. It yields the protein CASSQDRGQGVTDTQYF.

This chain links TRBV19 with TRBJ1-2, with D perhaps TRBD1 (5 bases). This CDR3 region has 14 residues. The germline V gene has CDR1 LNHDA and CDR2 SQIVND (reference sequence). V gave up 3 bases and J gave up 0 bases, with 8 bases separating them. Here the CDR3 DNA reads TGTGCCAGTAGTATTCAGGGCGCTAACTATGGCTACACCTTC. This encodes CASSIQGANYGYTF.

This chain links TRBV7-2 with TRBJ1-1; TRBD1 is a possible D gene (5 bases). The CDR3 loop spans 15 amino acids. Per the germline V gene, CDR1 is SGHTA and CDR2 is FQGNSA. Trimming pared 0 bases from V and 5 bases from J, leaving 13 bases between. The DNA of the CDR3 is TGTGCCAGCAGCTTAGCGGGAGGGGTTGGAACTGAAGCTTTCTTT. It codes for CASSLAGGVGTEAFF.

This clone was observed a single time. The chain links TRBV27 to TRBJ2-5; tentatively, D is TRBD2 (6 bases). Trimming left V 5 bases short and J 7 bases short, with 17 bases between. Germline values: CDR1 MNHEY, CDR2 SMNVEV (reference sequence). This CDR3 has 14 amino acids. CDR3 sequence reads: CASSRDWGSGTQYF. DNA of the CDR3: TGTGCCAGCAGTAGGGACTGGGGTTCGGGGACCCAGTACTTC.

The rearrangement links TRBV30 to TRBJ2-7; possible D gene TRBD1, 6 bases. Germline V lookup: CDR1 GTSNPN, CDR2 SVGIG (reference sequence). The V end was cut by 1 base, the J end by 6 bases, with 16 bases between. The CDR3 sequence is 14 residues long. As DNA, the CDR3 is TGTGCCTGGAGTGCAATCAGGGGTACCCTCGAGCAGTACTTC. It specifies CAWSAIRGTLEQYF.

V gene TRBV7-9 combines with J gene TRBJ2-7, with TRBD1 matching over 7 bases. Germline-derived CDR1 and CDR2 are SEHNR and FQNEAQ (reference sequence). V lost 5 bases and J lost 2; bases outside the gene matches: 12. The CDR3 length is 16 residues. CDR3 sequence: CASSALRDSDPYEQYF. In nucleotides, the CDR3 is TGTGCCAGCAGCGCCCTCCGGGACAGTGATCCCTACGAGCAGTACTTC.

This chain links TRBV25-1 with TRBJ2-3, with 7 bases lining up with TRBD1. V shed 6 bases, J shed 1 base, and the junction held 7 bases outside the gene matches. CDR3 length: 15 amino acids. Germline CDR1 is MGHDK and CDR2 is SYGVNS. The CDR3 nucleotides read TGTGCCAGCAGCCAACAGGGGTTCCGCACAGATACGCAGTATTTT. This encodes CASSQQGFRTDTQYF.

The chain has TRBV6-1 and TRBJ2-1, with 7 positions matching TRBD1. Germline loops: CDR1 MNHNS, CDR2 SASEGT. This CDR3 contains 12 residues. J was trimmed by 3 bases and V by 10 bases; bases with no gene match: 3. CDR3 amino acids: CAIRTGYNEQFF. The CDR3 bases are TGTGCCATCCGGACAGGCTACAATGAGCAGTTCTTC.